This T cell receptor (beta chain) originates from a study of beta chain features in type 1 diabetes. General observations from the study: For type 1 diabetes patients, VDJ junctions showed fewer insertions and more deletions. TCRB CDR3s from Type 1 diabetes patients were moderately but significantly shorter in all four CD4+ subsets.

It was one heparinised blood draw, averaging about 116 mL, that each donor gave. A CD45RO/CCR7/CD25/CD127/CD95/CD27 panel sorted naive, central memory, regulatory and stem cell-like memory CD4+ cells. This clone was counted between two and nine times. What it binds is not known. CDR1 is KGHSH, CDR2 LQKENI, per germline. The CDR3 covers 16 residues. With 3 bases removed from V and 1 base from J, the gap between germline ends came to 15 bases. Expressed TCRB transcripts were sequenced because the entire RNA isolate underwent reverse transcription. Assay used: immunoSEQ multiplex PCR; TCRdb lists only in-frame clones, some missing. The profile shows about 360,000 clones, roughly 13% of them singletons.

What was sequenced was naive CD4+ T cells from blood. J is TRBJ2-5 and V is TRBV18, with a weak D call TRBD1 (5 bases). The receptor was derived from a young man in good health. The CDR3 here is CASSPTGPRIQETQYF. In nucleotides, the CDR3 is TGTGCCAGCTCACCTACAGGCCCCCGAATCCAAGAGACCCAGTACTTC.